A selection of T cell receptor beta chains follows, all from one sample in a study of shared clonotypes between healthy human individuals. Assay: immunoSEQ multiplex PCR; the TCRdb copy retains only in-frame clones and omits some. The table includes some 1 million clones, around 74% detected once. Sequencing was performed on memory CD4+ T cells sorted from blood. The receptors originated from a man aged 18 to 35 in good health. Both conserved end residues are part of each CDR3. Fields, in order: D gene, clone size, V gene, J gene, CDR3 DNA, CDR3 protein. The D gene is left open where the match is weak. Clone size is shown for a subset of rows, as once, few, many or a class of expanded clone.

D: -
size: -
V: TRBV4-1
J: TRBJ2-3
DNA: TGCGCCAGCAGCCAACGGACCTTTATAGATACGCAGTATTTT
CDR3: CASSQRTFIDTQYF

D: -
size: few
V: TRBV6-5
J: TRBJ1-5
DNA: TGTGCCAGCAGCGCCATGGGCAATCAGCCCCAGCATTTT
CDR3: CASSAMGNQPQHF

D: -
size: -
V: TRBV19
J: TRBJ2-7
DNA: TGTGCCAGTAGTATTGGCGGCGGCTCCTACGAGCAGTACTTC
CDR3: CASSIGGGSYEQYF

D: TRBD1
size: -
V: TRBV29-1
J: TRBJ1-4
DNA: TGCAGCGCCGCGACAGGGAACGAAAAACTGTTTTTT
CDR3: CSAATGNEKLFF

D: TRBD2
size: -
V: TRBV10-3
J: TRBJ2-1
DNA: TGTGCCATCAGTTTGACTAGCGGTGCCTACAATGAGCAGTTCTTC
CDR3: CAISLTSGAYNEQFF

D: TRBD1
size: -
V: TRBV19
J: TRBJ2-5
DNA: TGTGCCAGTAGTGGAACAGGGGCAGAGACCCAGTACTTC
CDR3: CASSGTGAETQYF

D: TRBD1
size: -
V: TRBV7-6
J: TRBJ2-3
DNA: TGTGCCAGCAGCGTAACAGGGGGCCGGGGCACAGATACGCAGTATTTT
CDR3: CASSVTGGRGTDTQYF

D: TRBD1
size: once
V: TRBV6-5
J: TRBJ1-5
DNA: TGTGCCAGCAGCCCGGGACAGGTCAATCAGCCCCAGCATTTT
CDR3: CASSPGQVNQPQHF

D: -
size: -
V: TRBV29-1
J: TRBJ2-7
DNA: TGCAGCGTTGGGCAGAGCTCCTACGAGCAGTACTTC
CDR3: CSVGQSSYEQYF

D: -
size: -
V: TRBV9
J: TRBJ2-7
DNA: TGTGCCAGCAGCAAATTAGGGGACGGCGCCTACGAGCAGTACTTC
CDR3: CASSKLGDGAYEQYF

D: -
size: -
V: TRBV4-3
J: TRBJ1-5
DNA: TGCCTTCGTCCAGGTGGTGACAATCAGCCCCAGCATTTT
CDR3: CLRPGGDNQPQHF

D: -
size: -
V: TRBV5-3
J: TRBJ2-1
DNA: TGTGCCAGTTCCGTCTGCCCTGTGGACTACAATGAGCAGTTCTTC
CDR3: CASSVCPVDYNEQFF

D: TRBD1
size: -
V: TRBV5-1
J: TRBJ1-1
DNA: TGCGCCAGCAGCCGATTCCCCCCACAAACAGGGGGCGGAGTGGTGGACACTGAAGCTTTCTTT
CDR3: CASSRFPPQTGGGVVDTEAFF

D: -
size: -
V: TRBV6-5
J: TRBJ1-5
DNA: TGTGCCAGCAGTTACTCTGGCAGACATAGCAATCAGCCCCAGCATTTT
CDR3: CASSYSGRHSNQPQHF

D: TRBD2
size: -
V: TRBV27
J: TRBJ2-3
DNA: TGTGCCAGCAGTTTGGTCGGGGTAGCGGGGATCATACACTCGGGCACAGATACGCAGTATTTT
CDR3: CASSLVGVAGIIHSGTDTQYF

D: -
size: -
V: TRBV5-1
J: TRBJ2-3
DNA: TGCGCCAGCAGCACCGGACAAACTTCTAGCACAGATACGCAGTATTTT
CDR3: CASSTGQTSSTDTQYF

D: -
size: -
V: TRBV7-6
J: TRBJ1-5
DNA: TGTGCCAGCAGCTTAAACAAGGACCAGCCCCAGCATTTT
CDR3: CASSLNKDQPQHF

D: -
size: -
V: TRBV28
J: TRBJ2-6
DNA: TGTGCCAGCAGCCCGGCGGGGAGCTTTCCTGGGGCCAACGTCCTGACTTTC
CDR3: CASSPAGSFPGANVLTF

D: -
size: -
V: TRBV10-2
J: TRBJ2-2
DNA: TGCGCCAGCAGTGAACAGGGAACCACCGGGGAGCTGTTTTTT
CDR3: CASSEQGTTGELFF

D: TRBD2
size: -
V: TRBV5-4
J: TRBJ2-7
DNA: TGTGCCAGCAGCGACAACCCTATACTAGCGGGAGGCTCCGAGCAGTACTTC
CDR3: CASSDNPILAGGSEQYF

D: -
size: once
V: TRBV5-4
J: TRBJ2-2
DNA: TGTGCCAGCAGATGGGACGGTAACACCGGGGAGCTGTTTTTT
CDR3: CASRWDGNTGELFF

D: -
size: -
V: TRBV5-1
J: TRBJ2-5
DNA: TGCGCCAGCAGCTTGTTCGGGACACACCAAGAGACCCAGTACTTC
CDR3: CASSLFGTHQETQYF

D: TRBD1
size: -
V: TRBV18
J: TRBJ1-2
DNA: TGTGCCAGCTCACCACCGCGGGACAGGTTGCACTGGGGCTACACCTTC
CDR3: CASSPPRDRLHWGYTF

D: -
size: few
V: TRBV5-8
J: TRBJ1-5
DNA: TGTGCCAGCAGCTTGTATCCCGGGTCGGGCAATCAGCCCCAGCATTTT
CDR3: CASSLYPGSGNQPQHF

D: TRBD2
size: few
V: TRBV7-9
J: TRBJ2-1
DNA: TGTGCCAGCAGCTTAGATAGAGCGGGGGGGCGGTTCTTC
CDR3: CASSLDRAGGRFF

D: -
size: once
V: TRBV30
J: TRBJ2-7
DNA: TGTGCCTGGAGTATAACAGCGTTCGAGAGCGAGCAGTACTTC
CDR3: CAWSITAFESEQYF

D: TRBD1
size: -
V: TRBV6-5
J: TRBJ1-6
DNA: TGTGCCAGCCAGGGACAGTATAATTCACCCCTCCACTTT
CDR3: CASQGQYNSPLHF

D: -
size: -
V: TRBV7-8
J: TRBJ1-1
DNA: TGTGCCAGCAGCTTAGAGACAGTCAGTGTTCCTTTCTTT
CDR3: CASSLETVSVPFF

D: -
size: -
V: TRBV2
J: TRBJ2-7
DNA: TGTGCCAGCAGTGAAGACCCCAACGAGCAGTACTTC
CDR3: CASSEDPNEQYF

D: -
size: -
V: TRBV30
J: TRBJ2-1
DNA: TGTGCCTGGAGTAAGGGGCAGCTCAGGGGTGAGCAGTTCTTC
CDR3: CAWSKGQLRGEQFF

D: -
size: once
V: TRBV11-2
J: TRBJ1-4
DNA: TGTGCCAGCAGCCCAGTGTCAACTAATGAAAAACTGTTTTTT
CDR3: CASSPVSTNEKLFF

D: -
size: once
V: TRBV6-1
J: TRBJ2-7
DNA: TGTGCCAGCAGGACAGCGTCCTCCTACGAGCAGTACTTC
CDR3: CASRTASSYEQYF

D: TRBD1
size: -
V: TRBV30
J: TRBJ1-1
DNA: TGTGCCTGGAACCTAGACAGGGAGGAAGCTTTCTTT
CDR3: CAWNLDREEAFF

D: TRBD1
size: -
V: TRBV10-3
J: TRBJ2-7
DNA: TGTGCCATCAGGGAGACAGGGAAATCCTACGAGCAGTACTTC
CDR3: CAIRETGKSYEQYF

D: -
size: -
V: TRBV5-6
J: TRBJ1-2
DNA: TGTGCCAGCAGCCCCGGGGCCGACTATGGCTACACCTTC
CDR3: CASSPGADYGYTF

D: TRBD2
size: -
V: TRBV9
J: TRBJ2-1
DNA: TGTGCCAGCAGCGTAGGGCTAGCGGCAGGCAATGAGCAGTTCTTC
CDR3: CASSVGLAAGNEQFF